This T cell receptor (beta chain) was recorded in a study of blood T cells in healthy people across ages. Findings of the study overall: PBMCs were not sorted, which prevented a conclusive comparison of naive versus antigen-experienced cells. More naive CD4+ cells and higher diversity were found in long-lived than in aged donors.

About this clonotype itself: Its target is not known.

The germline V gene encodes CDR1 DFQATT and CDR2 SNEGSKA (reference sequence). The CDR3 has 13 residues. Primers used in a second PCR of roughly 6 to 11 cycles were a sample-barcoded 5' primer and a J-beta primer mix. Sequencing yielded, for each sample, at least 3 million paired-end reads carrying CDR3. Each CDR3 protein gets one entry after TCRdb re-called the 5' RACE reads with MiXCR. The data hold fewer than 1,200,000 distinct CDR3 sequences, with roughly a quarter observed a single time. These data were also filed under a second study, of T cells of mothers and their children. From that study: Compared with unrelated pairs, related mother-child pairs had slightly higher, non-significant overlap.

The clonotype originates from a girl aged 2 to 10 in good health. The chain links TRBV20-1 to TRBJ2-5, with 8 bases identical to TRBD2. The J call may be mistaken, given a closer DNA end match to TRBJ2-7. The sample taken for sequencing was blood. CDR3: CSASGRARGEQYF. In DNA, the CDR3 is TGCAGTGCTAGCGGGAGGGCCCGGGGCGAGCAGTACTTC.